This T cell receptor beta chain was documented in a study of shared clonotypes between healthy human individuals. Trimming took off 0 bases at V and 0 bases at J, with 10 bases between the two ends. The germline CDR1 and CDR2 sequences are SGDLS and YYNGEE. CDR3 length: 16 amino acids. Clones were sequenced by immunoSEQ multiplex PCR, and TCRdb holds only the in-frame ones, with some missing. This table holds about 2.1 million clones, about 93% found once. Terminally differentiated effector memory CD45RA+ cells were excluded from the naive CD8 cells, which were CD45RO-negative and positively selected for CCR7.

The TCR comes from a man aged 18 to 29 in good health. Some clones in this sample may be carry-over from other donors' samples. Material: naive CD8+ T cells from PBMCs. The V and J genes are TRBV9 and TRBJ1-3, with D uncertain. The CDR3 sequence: CASSVAWASSGNTIYF. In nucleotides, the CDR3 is TGTGCCAGCAGCGTAGCTTGGGCGTCCTCTGGAAACACCATATATTTT.